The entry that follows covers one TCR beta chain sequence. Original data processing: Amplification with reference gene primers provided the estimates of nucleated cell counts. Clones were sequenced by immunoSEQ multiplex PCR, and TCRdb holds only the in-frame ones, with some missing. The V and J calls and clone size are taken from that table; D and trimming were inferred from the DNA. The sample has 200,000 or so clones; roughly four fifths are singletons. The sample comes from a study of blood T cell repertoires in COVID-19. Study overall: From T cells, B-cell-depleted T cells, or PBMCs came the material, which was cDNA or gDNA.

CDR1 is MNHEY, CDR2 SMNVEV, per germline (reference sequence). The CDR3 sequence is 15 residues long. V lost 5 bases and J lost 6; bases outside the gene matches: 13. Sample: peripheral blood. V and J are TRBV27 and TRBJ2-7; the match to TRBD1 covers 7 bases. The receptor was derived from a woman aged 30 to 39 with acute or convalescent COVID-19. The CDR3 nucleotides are TGTGCCAGCAGTCCTCAACGACAGGGTTTGCGCGAGCAGTACTTC. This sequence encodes CASSPQRQGLREQYF.